These T cell receptor beta chains were read from a single sample in a study of T cells in localized non-small cell lung cancer. TCRdb's table, derived via immunoSEQ multiplex PCR, lists solely in-frame clones and lacks some. The sample includes 35,000 to 40,000 clones, more than 80% of them seen just once. The sample in question was peripheral blood, obtained before any cancer treatment. The receptors were sampled from a female donor over 55 with stage I lung adenocarcinoma. CDR3s include the opening cysteine and the closing phenylalanine or tryptophan. A D gene is named only where the DNA matches it firmly. Rows give clone size only sometimes, using once, few, many, or a class for an expanded clone.

CDR3nt: TGTGCCAGCACAAGGGGGGACTCTAACTATGGCTACACCTTC
CDR3aa: CASTRGDSNYGYTF
d_gene: .
j_gene: TRBJ1-2
abundance: few
v_gene: TRBV7-8

CDR3nt: TGTGCCAGCAGCCAAGATTTAGGACAGGGAAATTCACCCCTCCACTTT
CDR3aa: CASSQDLGQGNSPLHF
d_gene: TRBD1
j_gene: TRBJ1-6
abundance: .
v_gene: TRBV4-2

CDR3nt: TGTGCCACCCAAGGAATACAGGGGATGGATTCACCCCTCCACTTT
CDR3aa: CATQGIQGMDSPLHF
d_gene: TRBD1
j_gene: TRBJ1-6
abundance: .
v_gene: TRBV25-1

CDR3nt: TGTGCCAGCAGCTTAGCGCTGTCGACCTCCAACACCGGGGAGCTGTTTTTT
CDR3aa: CASSLALSTSNTGELFF
d_gene: .
j_gene: TRBJ2-2
abundance: .
v_gene: TRBV7-9

CDR3nt: TGTGCCAGCTGCAGGACGCCCACCGGGGAGCTGTTTTTT
CDR3aa: CASCRTPTGELFF
d_gene: .
j_gene: TRBJ2-2
abundance: .
v_gene: TRBV6-5

CDR3nt: TGTGCCAGCAGTGAAGGGAGGGTGTCAAACACCGGGGAGCTGTTTTTT
CDR3aa: CASSEGRVSNTGELFF
d_gene: .
j_gene: TRBJ2-2
abundance: .
v_gene: TRBV6-1

CDR3nt: TGTGCCAGCAGCAAAACCGGGCTCCCCCTGGGGCCCCAGCATTTT
CDR3aa: CASSKTGLPLGPQHF
d_gene: .
j_gene: TRBJ1-5
abundance: .
v_gene: TRBV21-1

CDR3nt: TGTGCCAGCTCACCGTCGGACAGGCAGAACACTGAAGCTTTCTTT
CDR3aa: CASSPSDRQNTEAFF
d_gene: TRBD1
j_gene: TRBJ1-1
abundance: .
v_gene: TRBV18

CDR3nt: TGTGCCAGCAGTGAAAATGGCTATGGCTACACCTTC
CDR3aa: CASSENGYGYTF
d_gene: .
j_gene: TRBJ1-2
abundance: .
v_gene: TRBV6-1

CDR3nt: TGCGCCAGCAGCCCCGAAGACCGTGGGGGCTCCTATAATTCACCCCTCCACTTT
CDR3aa: CASSPEDRGGSYNSPLHF
d_gene: .
j_gene: TRBJ1-6
abundance: .
v_gene: TRBV5-1

CDR3nt: TGTGCCAGCAGCCCTCCGGTTGGGACTAACTATGGCTACACCTTC
CDR3aa: CASSPPVGTNYGYTF
d_gene: .
j_gene: TRBJ1-2
abundance: .
v_gene: TRBV5-6

CDR3nt: TGTGCCAGCTCTACTAGCGGGGGGTTAGGCACAGATACGCAGTATTTT
CDR3aa: CASSTSGGLGTDTQYF
d_gene: TRBD2
j_gene: TRBJ2-3
abundance: .
v_gene: TRBV18

CDR3nt: TGTGCCAGCACCCCCGGGCGTGATCAGCCCCAGCATTTT
CDR3aa: CASTPGRDQPQHF
d_gene: .
j_gene: TRBJ1-5
abundance: .
v_gene: TRBV2

CDR3nt: TGTGCCAGCAGTCTCGGGACTAGCGGGGGGGCAGATGAGCAGTTCTTC
CDR3aa: CASSLGTSGGADEQFF
d_gene: TRBD2
j_gene: TRBJ2-1
abundance: .
v_gene: TRBV6-4

CDR3nt: TGTGCCAGCCGACTAGCGGACTACACAGATACGCAGTATTTT
CDR3aa: CASRLADYTDTQYF
d_gene: TRBD2
j_gene: TRBJ2-3
abundance: .
v_gene: TRBV6-5

CDR3nt: TGTGCCAGCAGCTTATTAGGGAACACTGAAGCTTTCTTT
CDR3aa: CASSLLGNTEAFF
d_gene: .
j_gene: TRBJ1-1
abundance: .
v_gene: TRBV7-3

CDR3nt: TGCGCCAGCAGCGGTATCGGGGGGAACACTGAAGCTTTCTTT
CDR3aa: CASSGIGGNTEAFF
d_gene: .
j_gene: TRBJ1-1
abundance: .
v_gene: TRBV5-1

CDR3nt: TGCGCCAGCCTCCCTAGGACAGGGAGGACCCGGGAGACCCAGTACTTC
CDR3aa: CASLPRTGRTRETQYF
d_gene: TRBD1
j_gene: TRBJ2-5
abundance: .
v_gene: TRBV23-1

CDR3nt: TGTGCCACCAGCAGAGGAGACGGGGCCTATGGCTACACCTTC
CDR3aa: CATSRGDGAYGYTF
d_gene: .
j_gene: TRBJ1-2
abundance: .
v_gene: TRBV15

CDR3nt: TGTGCCAGCAGCCAAGATGGTGGTAGCACTGAAGCTTTCTTT
CDR3aa: CASSQDGGSTEAFF
d_gene: .
j_gene: TRBJ1-1
abundance: .
v_gene: TRBV4-2

CDR3nt: TGTGCCAGCAGCTTAGAAAGATGGGGTGAGCAGTTCTTC
CDR3aa: CASSLERWGEQFF
d_gene: .
j_gene: TRBJ2-1
abundance: .
v_gene: TRBV11-2